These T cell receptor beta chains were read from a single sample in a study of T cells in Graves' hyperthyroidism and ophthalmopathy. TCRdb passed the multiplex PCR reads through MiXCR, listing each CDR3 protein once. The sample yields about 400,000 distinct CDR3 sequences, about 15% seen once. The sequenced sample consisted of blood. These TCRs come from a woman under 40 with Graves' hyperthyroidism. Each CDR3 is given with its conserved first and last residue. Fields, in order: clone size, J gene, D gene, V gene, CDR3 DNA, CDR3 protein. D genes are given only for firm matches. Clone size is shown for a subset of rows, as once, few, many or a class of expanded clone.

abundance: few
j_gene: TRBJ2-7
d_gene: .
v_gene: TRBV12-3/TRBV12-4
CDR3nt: TGTGCCAGCAGTTTGGGCCTTTCCTACTCCTACGAGCAGTACTTC
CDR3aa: CASSLGLSYSYEQYF

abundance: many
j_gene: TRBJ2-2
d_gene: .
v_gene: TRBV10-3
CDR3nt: TGTGCCTCCGAGACGGGATTGAACACCGGGGAGCTGTTTTTT
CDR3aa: CASETGLNTGELFF

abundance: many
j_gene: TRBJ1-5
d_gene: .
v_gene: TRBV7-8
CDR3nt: TGTGCCAGCAGCCCATACACCGGGACATATACCAATCAGCCCCAGCATTTT
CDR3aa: CASSPYTGTYTNQPQHF

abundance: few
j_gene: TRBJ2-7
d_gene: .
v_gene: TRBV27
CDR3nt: TGTGCCAGCATAAGCAGGGGTAACTACGAGCAGTACTTC
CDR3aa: CASISRGNYEQYF

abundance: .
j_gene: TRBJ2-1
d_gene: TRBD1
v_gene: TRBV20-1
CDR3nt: TGCAGTGCTAGAGGGACAGGGGTAGAGACCCAGTTCTTC
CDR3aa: CSARGTGVETQFF

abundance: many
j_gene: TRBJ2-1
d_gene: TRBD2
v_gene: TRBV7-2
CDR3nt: TGTGCCAGCAGCTTAGGTGGTAGCGGGGGAGGTAATGAGCAGTTCTTC
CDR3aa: CASSLGGSGGGNEQFF

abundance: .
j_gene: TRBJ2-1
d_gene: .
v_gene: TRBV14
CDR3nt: TGTGCCAGCAGCCCGGACCCACGTCTGCGCCCGAGCTCCTACAATGAGCAGTTCTTC
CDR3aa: CASSPDPRLRPSSYNEQFF

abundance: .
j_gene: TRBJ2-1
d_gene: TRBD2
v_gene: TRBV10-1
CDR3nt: TGCGCCAGCAGTGCGGGAGGGCCTGGGAATGAGCAGTTCTTC
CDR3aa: CASSAGGPGNEQFF

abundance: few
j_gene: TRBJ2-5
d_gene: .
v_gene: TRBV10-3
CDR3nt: TGTGCCATCAGTGGCAGAGAGACAGCGCATCAAGAGACCCAGTACTTC
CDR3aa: CAISGRETAHQETQYF

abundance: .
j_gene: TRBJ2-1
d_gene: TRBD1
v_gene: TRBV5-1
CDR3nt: TGCGCCAGCAGCTTGTCCGGACAGGGCGTGGTAAATGAGCAGTTCTTC
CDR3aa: CASSLSGQGVVNEQFF

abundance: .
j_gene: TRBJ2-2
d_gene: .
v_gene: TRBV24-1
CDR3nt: TGTGCCACATCCGCGAGAACAACGCTTACCGGGGAGCTGTTTTTT
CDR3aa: CATSARTTLTGELFF

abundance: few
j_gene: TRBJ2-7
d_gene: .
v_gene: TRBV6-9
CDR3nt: TGTGCCAGCAGTTACCCCGCCAGCTCCTACGAGCAGTACTTC
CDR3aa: CASSYPASSYEQYF

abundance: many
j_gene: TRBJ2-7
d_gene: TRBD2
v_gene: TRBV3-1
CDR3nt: TGTGCCAGCAGCCAAGATGCTAGCGGGGTTAACTACGAGCAGTACTTC
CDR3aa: CASSQDASGVNYEQYF

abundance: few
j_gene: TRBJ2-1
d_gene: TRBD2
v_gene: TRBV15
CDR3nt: TGTGCCACCAGCACCCACCACCCTAGCGGTCTAGGCTATGAGCAGTTCTTC
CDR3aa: CATSTHHPSGLGYEQFF

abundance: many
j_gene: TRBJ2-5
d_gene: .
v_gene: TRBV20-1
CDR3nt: TGCAGTGCTAGAGAACTAGGACAAGAGACCCAGTACTTC
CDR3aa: CSARELGQETQYF

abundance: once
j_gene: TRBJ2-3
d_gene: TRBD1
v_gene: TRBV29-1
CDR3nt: TGCAGCGAGAGGACAGGGACAGTCACAGATACGCAGTATTTT
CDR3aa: CSERTGTVTDTQYF

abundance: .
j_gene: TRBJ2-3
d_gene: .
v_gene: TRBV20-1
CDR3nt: TGCAGTGCTATGACCTCCACAGATACGCAGTATTTT
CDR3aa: CSAMTSTDTQYF

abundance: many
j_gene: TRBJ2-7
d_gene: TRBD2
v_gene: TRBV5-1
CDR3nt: TGCGCCAGCAGCCATAGCGGGAGGAGCGACGAGCAGTACTTC
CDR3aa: CASSHSGRSDEQYF

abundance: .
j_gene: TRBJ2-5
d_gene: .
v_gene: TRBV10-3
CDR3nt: TGTGCCATCAGACCGACTCAAAGCCAAGAGACCCAGTACTTC
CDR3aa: CAIRPTQSQETQYF

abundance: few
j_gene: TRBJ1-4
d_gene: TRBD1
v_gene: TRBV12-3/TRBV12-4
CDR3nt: TGTGCCAGCAGTTTGGGGACAGCAGGAATGAAAAAACTGTTTTTT
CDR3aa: CASSLGTAGMKKLFF

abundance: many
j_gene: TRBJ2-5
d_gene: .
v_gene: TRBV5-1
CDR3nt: TGCGCCAGCAGCTTGGGAGTTGGGCCCCCCACGAGGGAGACCCAGTACTTC
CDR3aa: CASSLGVGPPTRETQYF

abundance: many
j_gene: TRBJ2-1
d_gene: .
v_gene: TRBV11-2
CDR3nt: TGTGCCAGCAGCTTCTCTAGCTACATCTCCTACAATGAGCAGTTCTTC
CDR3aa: CASSFSSYISYNEQFF

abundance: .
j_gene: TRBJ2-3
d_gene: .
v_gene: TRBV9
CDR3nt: TGTGCCAGCAGCCCTTTCCAGGCGAGCACAGATACGCAGTATTTT
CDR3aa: CASSPFQASTDTQYF

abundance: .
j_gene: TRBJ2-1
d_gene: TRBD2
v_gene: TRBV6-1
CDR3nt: TGTGCCAGCAGTGAACGGCTAGCGGGAGGACGGAAGTTCTTC
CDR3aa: CASSERLAGGRKFF

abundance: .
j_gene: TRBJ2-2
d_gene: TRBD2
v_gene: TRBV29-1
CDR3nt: TGCAGCGTTAACAGCGGGAGGGCCCCGAACACCGGGGAGCTGTTTTTT
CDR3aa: CSVNSGRAPNTGELFF

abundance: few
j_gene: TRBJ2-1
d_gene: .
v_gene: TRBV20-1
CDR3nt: TGCAGTGCTAGGTACAAGGGCCTGGCCAATGAGCAGTTCTTC
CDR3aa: CSARYKGLANEQFF

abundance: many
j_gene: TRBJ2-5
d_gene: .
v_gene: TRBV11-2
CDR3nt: TGTGCCAGCAGGAATCCGGGACGTAGGGAGACCCAGTACTTC
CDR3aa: CASRNPGRRETQYF

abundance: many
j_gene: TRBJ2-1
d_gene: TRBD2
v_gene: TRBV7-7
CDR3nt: TGTGCTAGCAGCTTAGGGACTAGCGAATTCAATGAGCAGTTCTTC
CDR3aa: CASSLGTSEFNEQFF

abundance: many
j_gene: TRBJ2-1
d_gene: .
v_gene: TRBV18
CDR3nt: TGTGCCAGCTCACCACCCGCGGGGAACAATGAGCAGTTCTTC
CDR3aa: CASSPPAGNNEQFF

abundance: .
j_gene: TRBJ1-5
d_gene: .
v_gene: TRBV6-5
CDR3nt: TGTGCCAGCCGCTACAGGGGCAATCAGCCCCAGCATTTT
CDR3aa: CASRYRGNQPQHF

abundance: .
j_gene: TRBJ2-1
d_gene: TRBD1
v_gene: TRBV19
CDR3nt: TGTGCCAGTGCACCGGGACAGGGATTCAGTGAGCAGTTCTTC
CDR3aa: CASAPGQGFSEQFF

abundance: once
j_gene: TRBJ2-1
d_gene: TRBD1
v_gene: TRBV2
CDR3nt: TGTGCCAGCAGTGAAAGGCAGGGGGAATTCTACAATGAGCAGTTCTTC
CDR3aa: CASSERQGEFYNEQFF

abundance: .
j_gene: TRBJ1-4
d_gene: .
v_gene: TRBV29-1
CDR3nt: TGCAGCGTTGGAGGGGCTGGGGAAAAACTGTTTTTT
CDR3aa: CSVGGAGEKLFF